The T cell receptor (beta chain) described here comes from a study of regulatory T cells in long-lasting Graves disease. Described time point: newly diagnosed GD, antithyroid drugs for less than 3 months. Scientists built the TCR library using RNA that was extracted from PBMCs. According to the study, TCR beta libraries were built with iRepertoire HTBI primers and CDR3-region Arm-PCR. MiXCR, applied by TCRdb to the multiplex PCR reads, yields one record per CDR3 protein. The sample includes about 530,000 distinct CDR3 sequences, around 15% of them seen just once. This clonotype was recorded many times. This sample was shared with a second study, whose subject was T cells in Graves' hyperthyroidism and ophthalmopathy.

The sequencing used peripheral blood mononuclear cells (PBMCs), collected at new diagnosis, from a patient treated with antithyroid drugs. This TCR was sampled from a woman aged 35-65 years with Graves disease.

DNA for the CDR3: TGTGCCAGCAGCCCCCCACAGGGTGCCTACGAGCAGTACTTC. Protein product: CASSPPQGAYEQYF. The chain is built from TRBV3-1 and TRBJ2-7; possible D gene TRBD1, 6 bases. The CDR3 runs to 14 residues. V was clipped by 4 bases and J by 2 bases, with 12 bases between them. CDR1 is LGHDT, CDR2 YNNKEL, per germline (reference sequence).